This TCR beta chain appears in the sequencing data of a study of memory CD4+ T cells and cytomegalovirus serostatus. Study results and limitations: About 40% of the roughly 160 known CMV-associated TCRbeta sequences appeared in CD4+ memory. The CMV-associated TCR signature appears largely within the CD4+ memory repertoire. Repertoires predicted CMV serostatus with median bootstrapped AUC of about 0.96.

Using immunoSEQ multiplex PCR, the repertoire was profiled, and TCRdb retains in-frame clones only, with some absent. The table lists about 82,000 clones, over 80% of them singletons, with about 0.72% in the top ten. Single viable CD3+CD4+CD8-CD45RO+ cells were sorted as the memory CD4+ T cells. CMV serostatus came from serum IgG against pp150, pp28, p38, p52. To note about this clone: The antigen is unknown.

This CDR3 contains 12 residues. Trimming shortened V by 2 bases and J by 5 bases, and 6 bases separated the two germline ends. Germline-derived CDR1 and CDR2 are LGHNA and YNFKEQ. The sample comprised memory CD4+ T cells from blood. This sequence joins TRBV4-2 and TRBJ1-2; no definite D call. The TCR originated in an adult in good health and CMV-seronegative. The CDR3: CASSQRDYGYTF. The CDR3 DNA reads as TGTGCCAGCAGCCAAAGGGATTATGGCTACACCTTC.